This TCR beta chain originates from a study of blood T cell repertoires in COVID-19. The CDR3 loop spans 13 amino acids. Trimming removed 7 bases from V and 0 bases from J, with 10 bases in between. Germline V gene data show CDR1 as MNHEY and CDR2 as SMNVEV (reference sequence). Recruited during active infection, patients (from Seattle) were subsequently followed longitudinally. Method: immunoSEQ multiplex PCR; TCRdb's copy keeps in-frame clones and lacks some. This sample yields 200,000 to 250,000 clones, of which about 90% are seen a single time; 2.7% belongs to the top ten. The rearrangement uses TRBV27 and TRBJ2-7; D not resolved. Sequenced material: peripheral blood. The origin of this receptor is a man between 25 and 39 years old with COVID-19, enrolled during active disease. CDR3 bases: TGTGCCAGCAAAAACAGTTACTCCTACGAGCAGTACTTC. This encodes CASKNSYSYEQYF.